Following are 32 T cell receptor beta chains from one sample sequenced in a study of shared clonotypes between healthy human individuals. The assay was immunoSEQ multiplex PCR, and TCRdb's table has in-frame clones only and misses some. The sample consists of about 450,000 clones, 79% of them appearing once. Input material: PBMCs. The receptors derive from a woman in her thirties or forties in good health. Some clones in this sample may be carry-over from other donors' samples.

The chain uses TRBV2 and TRBJ1-1; no firm D call. V was cut by 6 bases and J by 4 bases, with 15 bases left in between. Looked up from germline, CDR1 is SNHLY and CDR2 is FYNNEI. The length of the CDR3 is 14 residues. The CDR3 here is CASRAMITGTEAFF. For the CDR3, the DNA is TGTGCCAGCAGAGCTATGATCACGGGCACTGAAGCTTTCTTT.

V usage is TRBV5-1 and J usage is TRBJ2-7; D perhaps matches TRBD2 (5 bases). Germline CDR1 reads SGHRS; CDR2 reads YFSETQ. V was trimmed by 0 bases and J by 0 bases, leaving 16 bases between them. The CDR3 has 17 residues. Here the CDR3 reads CASSLGGGGTFSYEQYF. CDR3 sequence (DNA): TGCGCCAGCAGCTTGGGGGGTGGAGGCACCTTCTCCTACGAGCAGTACTTC.

This chain links TRBV7-2 with TRBJ2-7; D unclear. V dropped 1 base and J dropped 2 bases, with 6 bases sitting between them. The CDR3 contains 13 residues. Germline CDR1 reads SGHTA; CDR2 reads FQGNSA. CDR3 protein: CASSLVSTYEQYF. CDR3 nucleotides: TGTGCCAGCAGCTTAGTATCGACCTACGAGCAGTACTTC.

This clone was recorded once. The chain employs TRBV6-4 and TRBJ1-2; D is possibly TRBD1 (5 bases). The V end lost 2 bases, the J end lost 8 bases, and 12 bases lay between the germline ends. The germline V gene encodes CDR1 MRHNA and CDR2 SNTAGT. The length of the CDR3 is 13 residues. The CDR3: CASSDQGSYGYTF. The CDR3 bases are TGTGCCAGCAGTGACCAGGGTTCGTACGGCTACACCTTC.

Regarding this clone: Other nucleotide sequences from this sample produce the same CDR3. V gene TRBV11-2 combines with J gene TRBJ2-5; 12 bases align to TRBD2. The CDR3 is made up of 14 amino acids. The J segment lost 5 bases and the V segment lost 4 bases, leaving 2 bases of the junction unmatched. Germline loops: CDR1 SGHAT, CDR2 FQNNGV. The CDR3, as DNA: TGTGCCAGCAGCTCCGGACTAGCGGGGGAGACCCAGTACTTC. It translates to CASSSGLAGETQYF.

The gene calls are TRBV7-2 and TRBJ2-4, with 9 bases that match TRBD1. The CDR3 covers 16 residues. The J segment lost 4 bases and the V segment lost 1 base, leaving 5 bases of the junction unmatched. Germline CDR1 reads SGHTA; CDR2 reads FQGNSA. CDR3 protein: CASSLGGGTGKNIQYF. CDR3 sequence (DNA): TGTGCCAGCAGCTTAGGAGGGGGGACAGGGAAAAACATTCAGTACTTC.

The chain carries TRBV28 and TRBJ1-5; D not resolved. The CDR3 runs to 12 residues. The ends were cut back, 6 bases at V and 9 bases at J, with 12 bases in the middle. Germline CDR1 is MDHEN and CDR2 is SYDVKM. CDR3 nucleotides: TGTGCCAGCAGGACGGCATCGTGGCCCCAGCATTTT. Translating it yields CASRTASWPQHF.

On this clone itself: This likely stems from a read error, as it lies one base from a far larger clone. This chain joins TRBV4-1 and TRBJ2-7; the D gene is possibly TRBD2 (5 bases). The CDR3 spans 13 residues. CDR1 MGHRA and CDR2 YSYEKL come from the germline V gene. For the CDR3, the DNA is TGCGCCAACAGCCAACTAGTGGGGTACGAGCAGTACTTC. It encodes CANSQLVGYEQYF.

The chain has TRBV9 and TRBJ2-3; D might be TRBD2 (6 bases). This CDR3 has 14 amino acids. Trimming stripped 0 bases from V and 6 bases from J, with 11 bases between. CDR1 and CDR2 (germline): SGDLS, YYNGEE. CDR3 bases: TGTGCCAGCAGCGTAGTGTGGGGAGGCGATACGCAGTATTTT. The encoded protein is CASSVVWGGDTQYF.

V gene TRBV5-1 combines with J gene TRBJ2-1, with a weak D call TRBD1 (5 bases). V was clipped by 0 bases and J by 3 bases, with 13 bases between them. The CDR3 is 16 residues long. Germline CDR1 SGHRS, CDR2 YFSETQ. The CDR3 here is CASSLDQGELYNEQFF. The CDR3 nucleotides read TGCGCCAGCAGCTTGGACCAAGGGGAACTCTACAATGAGCAGTTCTTC.

The chain employs TRBV2 and TRBJ2-2; no clear D gene. This CDR3 is built from 13 residues. V was cut by 3 bases and J by 7 bases, with 9 bases left in between. The germline CDR1 and CDR2 sequences are SNHLY and FYNNEI. The CDR3 protein is CASSENVSGELFF. The CDR3 DNA is TGTGCCAGCAGTGAGAATGTCAGCGGGGAGCTGTTTTTT.

The rearrangement uses TRBV15 and TRBJ2-2; the match to TRBD2 covers 7 bases. This CDR3 has 15 amino acids. With 0 bases clipped from V and 6 bases from J, the junction kept 4 bases outside the gene matches. Germline V gene data show CDR1 as LNHNV and CDR2 as YYDKDF (reference sequence). This CDR3 is CATSRDFGRSGELFF. The CDR3 region has the DNA TGTGCCACCAGCAGAGATTTCGGGAGGTCCGGGGAGCTGTTTTTT.

This sequence joins TRBV15 and TRBJ2-3; 7 bases agree with TRBD2. Germline V lookup: CDR1 LNHNV, CDR2 YYDKDF (reference sequence). Losses at the gene ends were 3 bases for V and 4 bases for J; bases not matched to a gene: 7. The length of the CDR3 is 15 residues. CDR3 in amino acids: CATSRGRAEPDTQYF. CDR3 coding DNA: TGTGCCACCAGCAGGGGGAGGGCAGAACCAGATACGCAGTATTTT.

V gene TRBV9 combines with J gene TRBJ2-7; perhaps TRBD2 as D (6 bases). V was shortened by 0 bases and J by 4 bases, with 17 bases between the two germline ends. The CDR3 spans 16 residues. The germline V gene encodes CDR1 SGDLS and CDR2 YYNGEE. CDR3 sequence (DNA): TGTGCCAGCAGCGTAGGCTTGGCGGGTGCGGGGTACGAGCAGTACTTC. It encodes CASSVGLAGAGYEQYF. Using reference TRBV9 and TRBJ2-7 for the parts outside the CDR3, the full variable domain is DSGVTQTPKHLITATGQRVTLRCSPRSGDLSVYWYQQSLDQGLQFLIQYYNGEERAKGNILERFSAQQFPDLHSELNLSSLELGDSALYFCASSVGLAGAGYEQYFGPGTRLTVT.

The CDR3 nucleotides read TGTGCCAGTAGTATAAGCTCCGGGGCAAACCGGGCGGAAGCTTTCTTT. Encoded protein: CASSISSGANRAEAFF. The chain couples TRBV19 to TRBJ1-1; D perhaps matches TRBD1 (5 bases). Germline CDR1 reads LNHDA; CDR2 reads SQIVND (reference sequence). This CDR3 comprises 16 residues. V lost 2 bases and J lost 8, with 21 bases in between.

A word on this clone: Given a much more abundant clone one base away, this may be a read error. This chain uses TRBV28 with TRBJ1-4, with unresolved D. CDR1 and CDR2 from the germline V gene are MDHEN and SYDVKM. The length of the CDR3 is 11 residues. V was trimmed by 4 bases and J by 4 bases, leaving 1 base between them. The CDR3 region has the DNA TGTGCCAGCAGTTATAATGAAAAACTGTTTTTT. Translated: CASSYNEKLFF.

The chain employs TRBV15 and TRBJ2-2; 7 bases are a match to TRBD2. CDR1 LNHNV and CDR2 YYDKDF come from the germline V gene (reference sequence). The CDR3 is made up of 17 amino acids. V gave up 5 bases and J gave up 2 bases; unmatched junction bases: 11. The CDR3 loop reads CATSRTGSGPNTGELFF. The CDR3 DNA follows: TGTGCCACCAGCCGCACGGGTAGCGGGCCTAACACCGGGGAGCTGTTTTTT.

The rearrangement links TRBV6-1 to TRBJ2-7; no clear D. Germline CDR1 and CDR2: MNHNS and SASEGT. The germline V and J ends were trimmed by 8 bases and 0 bases, with 17 bases remaining between them. This CDR3 region has 15 residues. In DNA form, the CDR3 reads TGTGCCAGCCCGTCCGGTCACTCCATCTCCTACGAGCAGTACTTC. It encodes CASPSGHSISYEQYF.

This chain joins TRBV2 and TRBJ2-7; the D is unclear. CDR3 length equals 12 residues. Per germline, CDR1 SNHLY and CDR2 FYNNEI. V shed 5 bases and J shed 4 bases, with 9 bases lying between them. The DNA for the CDR3 is TGTGCCAGCAGTTTTAGTAAGTACGAGCAGTACTTC. This gives the protein CASSFSKYEQYF.

The V and J genes are TRBV28 and TRBJ2-2, with D maybe TRBD1 (6 bases). The germline V gene has CDR1 MDHEN and CDR2 SYDVKM. Between the trimmed V and J ends, which lost 2 bases and 5 bases, there was a span of 12 bases. The CDR3 has 15 residues. This CDR3 reads CASSLGDRPTGELFF. In DNA, the CDR3 is TGTGCCAGCAGTTTAGGAGACAGGCCGACCGGGGAGCTGTTTTTT.

Regarding this clone: The sample contains more than one DNA sequence encoding this CDR3. This chain connects TRBV18 to TRBJ2-5, with TRBD1 matching 9 bases. The trim removed 3 bases at V and 4 bases at J, leaving 3 bases unmatched. The V gene's germline CDR1 is KGHSH and CDR2 LQKENI. The CDR3 is made up of 14 amino acids. The CDR3 sequence is CASSPTGGRETQYF. DNA for the CDR3: TGTGCCAGCTCACCTACAGGGGGCCGAGAGACCCAGTACTTC.

J is TRBJ1-4 and V is TRBV19, with D tentatively TRBD1 (5 bases). Deletions cut 3 bases from V and 0 bases from J, with 17 bases between. The CDR3 runs 18 residues. Looked up from germline, CDR1 is LNHDA and CDR2 is SQIVND (reference sequence). The CDR3 loop reads CASSMAVGQGATNEKLFF. The CDR3 DNA reads as TGTGCCAGTAGTATGGCCGTGGGCCAGGGAGCAACTAATGAAAAACTGTTTTTT.

This clone was found once. The rearrangement joins TRBV28 to TRBJ2-7; D is perhaps TRBD1 (5 bases). CDR3 size: 14 residues. The germline CDR1 and CDR2 sequences are MDHEN and SYDVKM. Trimming pared 2 bases from V and 2 bases from J, leaving 10 bases between. The CDR3 bases are TGTGCCAGCAGTTTAACAGGACGTCCCTACGAGCAGTACTTC. Translation gives CASSLTGRPYEQYF. Full variable domain (missing parts from reference TRBV28 and TRBJ2-7): DVKVTQSSRYLVKRTGEKVFLECVQDMDHENMFWYRQDPGLGLRLIYFSYDVKMKEKGDIPEGYSVSREKKERFSLILESASTNQTSMYLCASSLTGRPYEQYFGPGTRLTVT.

V is TRBV11-2 and J is TRBJ2-3, with a tentative D call TRBD1 (6 bases). CDR3 size: 15 residues. Germline CDR1 and CDR2: SGHAT and FQNNGV. V lost 5 bases and J 0 bases, leaving 12 bases between the germline ends. The CDR3 DNA follows: TGTGCCAGCAGCCTCCGGGACACAAGCACAGATACGCAGTATTTT. Its protein is CASSLRDTSTDTQYF.

The rearrangement links TRBV9 to TRBJ2-2, with D possibly matching TRBD2 (5 bases). The CDR3 sequence is 16 residues long. Trimming took off 2 bases at V and 0 bases at J, with 11 bases between the two ends. Looked up from germline, CDR1 is SGDLS and CDR2 is YYNGEE. The CDR3: CASSVSGSTNTGELFF. DNA for the CDR3: TGTGCCAGCAGCGTGAGCGGTTCCACGAACACCGGGGAGCTGTTTTTT.

The gene calls are TRBV2 and TRBJ2-1; TRBD2 matches at 7 bases. The CDR3 consists of 16 residues. Germline V gives CDR1 SNHLY, CDR2 FYNNEI. After removal of 2 bases from V and 2 bases from J, the junction contained 6 bases not matched to a gene. DNA of the CDR3: TGTGCCAGCAGTGAACTAGCGGACTACGCCTACAATGAGCAGTTCTTC. As protein: CASSELADYAYNEQFF.

The chain employs TRBV5-1 and TRBJ2-7; TRBD1 might be the D (5 bases). CDR1 is SGHRS and CDR2 is YFSETQ in the germline V gene. The CDR3 totals 14 residues. Deletions cut 0 bases from V and 2 bases from J, with 9 bases between. Here the CDR3 reads CASSLVDRAYEQYF. The CDR3 coding sequence is TGCGCCAGCAGCTTGGTAGACAGAGCCTACGAGCAGTACTTC.

The chain employs TRBV10-2 and TRBJ2-7, with no clear D. V lost 1 base and J lost 6, with 13 bases in between. Germline CDR1 and CDR2: WSHSY and SAAADI. The length of the CDR3 is 14 residues. The CDR3 reads CASSEFSSYSEQYF. CDR3 in DNA: TGCGCCAGCAGTGAGTTTAGCTCCTACAGCGAGCAGTACTTC.

CDR3 sequence (DNA): TGTGCCAGCAGCTTGTGGGGCTTGGGAAACATTCAGTACTTC. It specifies CASSLWGLGNIQYF. The rearrangement uses TRBV5-4 and TRBJ2-4, with D tentatively TRBD1 (5 bases). Germline values: CDR1 SGHNT, CDR2 YYREEE (reference sequence). V was cut by 1 base and J by 6 bases, with 11 bases left in between. The CDR3 contains 14 residues.

The V call is TRBV30, the J call TRBJ2-5; TRBD2 matches at 8 bases. The J call may not be correct, given that the DNA end is closer to TRBJ2-7. Germline lookup yields CDR1 GTSNPN and CDR2 SVGIG (reference sequence). CDR3 length equals 15 residues. CDR3 sequence: CAWSPASGFSYEQYF. CDR3 DNA: TGTGCCTGGAGTCCGGCTAGCGGGTTTTCCTACGAGCAGTACTTC.

The rearrangement joins TRBV4-1 to TRBJ1-2; D remains ambiguous. The CDR3 has 17 amino acids. The V end lost 1 base, the J end lost 7 bases, and 22 bases lay between the germline ends. Germline V lookup: CDR1 MGHRA, CDR2 YSYEKL. The CDR3 is CASSQVVRSDGVFGYTF. As DNA, the CDR3 is TGCGCCAGCAGCCAAGTGGTAAGGTCCGACGGCGTCTTTGGCTACACCTTC.

The CDR3 sequence is CASSLAGQGFGELFF. CDR3 nucleotide sequence: TGCGCCAGCAGCTTGGCTGGACAGGGGTTTGGCGAGCTGTTTTTT. The rearrangement uses TRBV5-1 and TRBJ2-2, with TRBD1 identical over 9 bases. The V gene end was trimmed by 0 bases and the J gene end by 11 bases; junction bases not matched to a gene: 8. The CDR3 extends over 15 amino acids. Germline V gene lookup returns CDR1 SGHRS and CDR2 YFSETQ.